The 32 T cell receptor beta chains presented below share a single source sample, sequenced in a study of blood T cell repertoires in COVID-19. Method: immunoSEQ multiplex PCR; TCRdb's copy keeps in-frame clones and lacks some. The table records about 440,000 clones, about 85% of them present only once. Specimen: PBMCs or T cells enriched from blood (not recorded which). Every receptor here comes from a woman under 30 with acute COVID-19.

The sample holds one count of this clone. The J gene is TRBJ1-2, the V gene TRBV5-6, with TRBD1 identical over 9 bases. J was trimmed by 8 bases and V by 0 bases; bases with no gene match: 11. The CDR3 is made up of 16 amino acids. CDR1 and CDR2 (germline): SGHDT, YYEEEE. CDR3 amino acids: CASSLEGTGKAMGYTF. CDR3 sequence (DNA): TGTGCCAGCAGCTTGGAGGGGACAGGGAAGGCGATGGGCTACACCTTC.

This chain joins TRBV5-4 and TRBJ2-1; 9 bases match TRBD2. The CDR3 covers 15 residues. V was clipped by 4 bases and J by 7 bases; unmatched bases: 9. The germline V gene encodes CDR1 SGHNT and CDR2 YYREEE (reference sequence). CDR3 DNA: TGTGCCAGCAGCATCTTAGCGGGAGCGGGAAATGAGCAGTTCTTC. This sequence encodes CASSILAGAGNEQFF.

The chain employs TRBV15 and TRBJ1-6; D might be TRBD1 (6 bases). CDR3 length: 16 amino acids. Germline V gene sequence: CDR1 LNHNV, CDR2 YYDKDF (reference sequence). V was clipped by 5 bases and J by 5 bases, with 16 bases between them. Written as DNA, the CDR3 is TGTGCCACCAGCGGAATAACCGGGACACATAATTCACCCCTCCACTTT. Translating gives CATSGITGTHNSPLHF.

This clone showed up just once. The genes are TRBV3-1 (or the pseudogene TRBV3-2) and TRBJ2-1; D perhaps matches TRBD1 (5 bases). Per germline, CDR1 LGHDT and CDR2 YNNKEL (reference sequence). Trimming removed 3 bases from V and 0 bases from J, with 12 bases in between. There are 16 residues in the CDR3. CDR3 coding DNA: TGTGCCAGCAGCCATCAGGGCCTCAGCTCCTACAATGAGCAGTTCTTC. Its protein is CASSHQGLSSYNEQFF.

The rearrangement uses TRBV9 and TRBJ2-1, with D unclear. The CDR3 loop spans 15 amino acids. Trimming shortened V by 0 bases and J by 8 bases, and 15 bases separated the two germline ends. The germline CDR1 and CDR2 sequences are SGDLS and YYNGEE. The CDR3 spells CASSVGGPGNYEQFF. CDR3 nucleotide sequence: TGTGCCAGCAGCGTAGGTGGTCCAGGTAACTATGAGCAGTTCTTC.

V and J are TRBV11-3 and TRBJ2-1; 8 bases match TRBD1. Trimming at V came to 5 bases and at J to 6 bases, leaving 3 bases not matched to a gene. CDR3 length equals 13 residues. The V gene's germline CDR1 is SGHNT and CDR2 YENEEA. Here the CDR3 DNA reads TGTGCCAGCAGCGGAGACAGGGGCAATGAGCAGTTCTTC. Its translation is CASSGDRGNEQFF.

The V and J genes are TRBV4-2 and TRBJ1-5, with 7 bases aligning to TRBD1. Germline V gene data show CDR1 as LGHNA and CDR2 as YNFKEQ. J gave up 3 bases and V 4 bases, and 15 bases lay outside the gene matches. The CDR3 covers 18 residues. As DNA, the CDR3 is TGTGCCAGCAGCCTTCAACAGGGGCGTAGAGAGAACAATCAGCCCCAGCATTTT. As protein: CASSLQQGRRENNQPQHF.

The V and J genes are TRBV20-1 and TRBJ2-7; perhaps TRBD1 as D (6 bases). CDR3 length equals 15 residues. V lost 3 bases to trimming and J lost 2 bases, with 17 bases between them. Germline lookup yields CDR1 DFQATT and CDR2 SNEGSKA (reference sequence). CDR3 DNA: TGCAGTGCTAGTAGTATCGTACAGGGAACCTACGAGCAGTACTTC. Translated: CSASSIVQGTYEQYF.

This sequence joins TRBV9 and TRBJ2-7; 10 bases agree with TRBD2. After removal of 0 bases from V and 3 bases from J, the junction contained 3 bases not matched to a gene. The CDR3 consists of 15 residues. Germline CDR1 is SGDLS and CDR2 is YYNGEE. CDR3 sequence: CASSVASGGNYEQYF. CDR3 DNA: TGTGCCAGCAGCGTAGCTAGCGGGGGTAACTACGAGCAGTACTTC.

J is TRBJ1-2 and V is TRBV28, with D maybe TRBD1 (6 bases). Per the germline V gene, CDR1 is MDHEN and CDR2 is SYDVKM. The CDR3 totals 13 residues. Trimming removed 3 bases at V and 4 bases at J, with 9 bases between. CDR3 region: CASSFRGGYGYTF. CDR3 nucleotides: TGTGCCAGCAGTTTCAGGGGTGGCTATGGCTACACCTTC.

This clone was observed a single time. The chain recombines TRBV7-2 with TRBJ2-7; tentatively, D is TRBD1 (5 bases). The V end was cut by 1 base, the J end by 7 bases, with 17 bases between. Germline V gene data show CDR1 as SGHTA and CDR2 as FQGNSA. The length of the CDR3 is 15 residues. CDR3 amino acids: CASSLEGRAWQEQYF. DNA of the CDR3: TGTGCCAGCAGCTTAGAAGGCAGGGCCTGGCAAGAGCAGTACTTC. Complete variable domain (other parts from reference TRBV7-2 and TRBJ2-7): GAGVSQSPSNKVTEKGKDVELRCDPISGHTALYWYRQSLGQGLEFLIYFQGNSAPDKSGLPSDRFSAERTGGSVSTLTIQRTQQEDSAVYLCASSLEGRAWQEQYFGPGTRLTVT.

The V call is TRBV5-1, the J call TRBJ2-3; TRBD2 matches at 8 bases. Trimming removed 1 base from V and 1 base from J; junction bases left unmatched: 11. This CDR3 has 18 residues. The germline gives CDR1 SGHRS, CDR2 YFSETQ. The CDR3 is CASSLFAGGIRGTDTQYF. Written as DNA, the CDR3 is TGCGCCAGCAGCTTGTTCGCGGGGGGCATTCGAGGCACAGATACGCAGTATTTT. Supplemented by reference TRBV5-1 and TRBJ2-3, the full variable domain reads KAGVTQTPRYLIKTRGQQVTLSCSPISGHRSVSWYQQTPGQGLQFLFEYFSETQRNKGNFPGRFSGRQFSNSRSEMNVSTLELGDSALYLCASSLFAGGIRGTDTQYFGPGTRLTVL.

This clone has only one observation. This chain links TRBV30 with TRBJ2-1; D remains unclear. The germline V gene encodes CDR1 GTSNPN and CDR2 SVGIG (reference sequence). The CDR3 is made up of 13 amino acids. Trimming took off 8 bases at V and 0 bases at J, with 11 bases between the two ends. Here the CDR3 DNA reads TGTGCCCTCACCCGAGGCTCCTACAATGAGCAGTTCTTC. The encoded protein is CALTRGSYNEQFF.

This clone was observed a single time. The chain carries TRBV28 and TRBJ2-1; D is unclear. V lost 3 bases and J 7 bases, leaving 7 bases between the germline ends. CDR1 is MDHEN and CDR2 is SYDVKM in the germline V gene. The CDR3 spans 12 residues. The CDR3 DNA is TGTGCCAGCAGTTTTTTGCGGAATGAGCAGTTCTTC. Amino acids: CASSFLRNEQFF. Filled out from reference TRBV28 and TRBJ2-1, the complete variable domain reads DVKVTQSSRYLVKRTGEKVFLECVQDMDHENMFWYRQDPGLGLRLIYFSYDVKMKEKGDIPEGYSVSREKKERFSLILESASTNQTSMYLCASSFLRNEQFFGPGTRLTVL.

V usage is TRBV28 and J usage is TRBJ2-7, with a tentative D call TRBD2 (6 bases). This CDR3 region has 16 residues. The germline V gene has CDR1 MDHEN and CDR2 SYDVKM. Trimming took 5 bases from V and 2 from J, leaving 19 bases between them. In DNA, the CDR3 is TGTGCCAGCAGTCTTCCACTCAACGGGGGAGCCTACGAGCAGTACTTC. It encodes CASSLPLNGGAYEQYF.

The V gene is TRBV19, the J gene TRBJ2-1, with 7 bases that match TRBD2. The J segment lost 7 bases and the V segment lost 6 bases, leaving 12 bases of the junction unmatched. Germline CDR1 is LNHDA and CDR2 is SQIVND (reference sequence). The CDR3 is 15 residues long. CDR3 nucleotides: TGTGCCAGTAGGTCTATTGCGGGGGTCGAAAATGAGCAGTTCTTC. Translation gives CASRSIAGVENEQFF.

This clone has a count of ten or more. This rearrangement joins TRBV20-1 to TRBJ2-3; TRBD1 matches 9 bases. V shed 6 bases, J shed 6 bases, and the junction held 1 base outside the gene matches. The germline CDR1 and CDR2 sequences are DFQATT and SNEGSKA (reference sequence). This CDR3 spans 11 amino acids. CDR3 in amino acids: CSADRGDTQYF. CDR3 nucleotides: TGCAGTGCCGACAGGGGGGATACGCAGTATTTT.

The rearrangement uses TRBV19 and TRBJ2-6; D is perhaps TRBD2 (6 bases). The germline CDR1 and CDR2 sequences are LNHDA and SQIVND (reference sequence). The CDR3 has 19 residues. The ends were cut back, 1 base at V and 2 bases at J, with 18 bases in the middle. Here the CDR3 reads CASSIGDVEGRTGANVLTF. CDR3 sequence (DNA): TGTGCCAGTAGTATAGGGGATGTGGAGGGAAGAACTGGGGCCAACGTCCTGACTTTC.

Only one count was recorded for this clone. This rearrangement joins TRBV18 to TRBJ2-1; no reliable D call. With 1 base removed from V and 7 bases from J, the gap between germline ends came to 8 bases. Germline V gene data show CDR1 as KGHSH and CDR2 as LQKENI. This CDR3 contains 13 residues. The chain's CDR3 is CASSPLDNNEQFF. In nucleotides, the CDR3 is TGTGCCAGCTCACCACTAGACAATAATGAGCAGTTCTTC.

The chain has TRBV24-1 and TRBJ1-5; TRBD1 matches at 7 bases. The junction had 3 bases not matched to a gene; V was cut back by 4 bases and J by 7 bases. This CDR3 has 13 residues. Per the germline V gene, CDR1 is KGHDR and CDR2 is SFDVKD. CDR3 loop: CATSDAGGQPQHF. In DNA, the CDR3 is TGTGCCACCAGTGACGCAGGGGGGCAGCCCCAGCATTTT.

In this sample, this clone turned up once. V is TRBV28 and J is TRBJ2-7, with D perhaps TRBD1 (5 bases). Per the germline V gene, CDR1 is MDHEN and CDR2 is SYDVKM. This CDR3 has 15 amino acids. V was shortened by 3 bases and J by 5 bases, with 17 bases between the two germline ends. The CDR3 sequence: CASSLSGGLGHEQYF. The CDR3 DNA sequence: TGTGCCAGCAGTTTGTCCGGTGGCCTGGGGCACGAGCAGTACTTC.

The V and J genes are TRBV10-2 and TRBJ1-1; possibly TRBD1 for D (5 bases). The CDR3 consists of 14 residues. The germline CDR1 and CDR2 sequences are WSHSY and SAAADI. V shed 2 bases and J shed 1 base, with 8 bases lying between them. The CDR3 coding sequence is TGCGCCAGCAGTGAGCAGACAGCGAACACTGAAGCTTTCTTT. Protein: CASSEQTANTEAFF.

This clone was seen a single time. The V call is TRBV9, the J call TRBJ1-2, with no clear D. This CDR3 comprises 12 residues. CDR1 and CDR2 (germline): SGDLS, YYNGEE. Trimming stripped 4 bases from V and 0 bases from J, with 4 bases between. Written as DNA, the CDR3 is TGTGCCAGCAGCCCTTCTAACTATGGCTACACCTTC. It yields the protein CASSPSNYGYTF.

This clone was observed once. This sequence joins TRBV29-1 and TRBJ1-6, with 8 bases aligning to TRBD1. This CDR3 contains 16 residues. V gave up 5 bases and J gave up 5 bases; unmatched junction bases: 11. Germline values: CDR1 SQVTM, CDR2 ANQGSEA. The chain's CDR3 is CSVRFTRDRNNSPLHF. CDR3 nucleotides: TGCAGCGTTCGATTTACCCGGGACAGGAATAATTCACCCCTCCACTTT.

The chain employs TRBV28 and TRBJ2-1; tentatively, D is TRBD1 (5 bases). Trimming removed 7 bases from V and 3 bases from J, with 13 bases in between. The germline V gene encodes CDR1 MDHEN and CDR2 SYDVKM. The CDR3 covers 14 residues. This chain's CDR3 is CASILGASYNEQFF. The CDR3 coding sequence is TGTGCCAGCATCCTTGGGGCTAGCTACAATGAGCAGTTCTTC. The full variable domain, its missing parts supplied by reference TRBV28 and TRBJ2-1, is DVKVTQSSRYLVKRTGEKVFLECVQDMDHENMFWYRQDPGLGLRLIYFSYDVKMKEKGDIPEGYSVSREKKERFSLILESASTNQTSMYLCASILGASYNEQFFGPGTRLTVL.

The gene calls are TRBV30 and TRBJ1-4, with D tentatively TRBD1 (5 bases). Per the germline V gene, CDR1 is GTSNPN and CDR2 is SVGIG (reference sequence). This CDR3 region has 14 residues. V dropped 2 bases and J dropped 0 bases, with 7 bases sitting between them. The CDR3 DNA sequence: TGTGCCTGGAGTACGACAGCAACTAATGAAAAACTGTTTTTT. This gives the protein CAWSTTATNEKLFF.

The V and J genes are TRBV27 and TRBJ1-5; 7 positions match TRBD1. Germline V gives CDR1 MNHEY, CDR2 SMNVEV (reference sequence). V was clipped by 3 bases and J by 7 bases; unmatched bases: 9. CDR3 size: 15 residues. The CDR3 DNA sequence: TGTGCCAGCAGTTTGCGACAGGGAGGTGGACAGCCCCAGCATTTT. It is translated as CASSLRQGGGQPQHF.

The chain has TRBV20-1 and TRBJ2-3, with D unresolved. V was clipped by 3 bases and J by 2 bases, with 15 bases between them. Per the germline V gene, CDR1 is DFQATT and CDR2 is SNEGSKA (reference sequence). There are 15 residues in the CDR3. The CDR3 protein is CSASRLTPNTDTQYF. The CDR3 coding sequence is TGCAGTGCTAGTCGTCTAACCCCAAACACAGATACGCAGTATTTT.

V is TRBV7-2 and J is TRBJ1-4, with a tentative D call TRBD1 (5 bases). The CDR3 extends over 15 amino acids. Trimming removed 5 bases at V and 5 bases at J, with 15 bases between. CDR1 is SGHTA, CDR2 FQGNSA, per germline. The CDR3 is CASSATGVGNEKLFF. As DNA, the CDR3 is TGTGCCAGCAGCGCCACAGGCGTCGGGAATGAAAAACTGTTTTTT. Filled out from reference TRBV7-2 and TRBJ1-4, the complete variable domain reads GAGVSQSPSNKVTEKGKDVELRCDPISGHTALYWYRQSLGQGLEFLIYFQGNSAPDKSGLPSDRFSAERTGGSVSTLTIQRTQQEDSAVYLCASSATGVGNEKLFFGSGTQLSVL.

Regarding this clone: Other DNA sequences in the sample encode the same CDR3. The chain has TRBV7-9 and TRBJ2-7; D remains unclear. Germline V CDR1 and CDR2: SEHNR, FQNEAQ (reference sequence). The CDR3 spans 13 residues. Trimming pared 0 bases from V and 2 bases from J, leaving 5 bases between. The CDR3 loop is CASSLAAAYEQYF. DNA of the CDR3: TGTGCCAGCAGCTTAGCGGCCGCCTACGAGCAGTACTTC.

The chain links TRBV3-1 (or the pseudogene TRBV3-2) to TRBJ2-5, with D possibly being TRBD2 (6 bases). CDR1 and CDR2 from the germline V gene are LGHDT and YNNKEL (reference sequence). The CDR3 runs to 14 residues. The V and J ends lost 2 bases and 2 bases respectively, with 9 bases between them. The CDR3 loop is CASSQPGEQETQYF. The CDR3 nucleotides read TGTGCCAGCAGCCAACCGGGAGAACAAGAGACCCAGTACTTC.

The chain employs TRBV7-8 and TRBJ2-2; perhaps TRBD2 as D (5 bases). The CDR3 runs to 14 residues. The germline V and J ends were trimmed by 0 bases and 6 bases, with 8 bases remaining between them. Germline V gene lookup returns CDR1 SGHVS and CDR2 FQNEAQ. The CDR3 sequence is CASSLAGVAGELFF. The CDR3 DNA sequence: TGTGCCAGCAGCTTAGCGGGAGTGGCCGGGGAGCTGTTTTTT.